A selection of T cell receptor beta chains follows, all from one sample in a study of T-cell memory formation after mild COVID-19. MiXCR, run by TCRdb on the 5' RACE reads, gives a single entry per CDR3 protein. This table holds approximately 260,000 distinct CDR3 sequences, approximately 16% found once. The sequenced sample was PBMCs or a T cell subset sorted from them (not recorded which). These receptors all stem from a man aged 18 to 29 who had mild COVID-19 (a few samples of this study predate the infection). Cell type and time point are not known. The CDR3 runs from the conserved cysteine through the conserved F or W. D genes are given only for firm matches. Only part of the rows carry a size: once, few, many, or a class if the clone is expanded.

cdr3_nt | cdr3_aa | v_call | clone_size | d_call | j_call
TGTGCCAGCAGCGTAGTTGTTAGCGGGGGGATCGCAGATACGCAGTATTTT | CASSVVVSGGIADTQYF | TRBV9 | NA | TRBD2 | TRBJ2-3
TGTGCCCTCACAGGCCGCTCCAAGCAGTACTTC | CALTGRSKQYF | TRBV10-3 | few | NA | TRBJ2-7
TGTGCCAGCAGTTTATGGGGGGGAAACATTCAGTACTTC | CASSLWGGNIQYF | TRBV27 | few | TRBD2 | TRBJ2-4
TGTGCCAGCAGCTCGGAGCGGGGCACTGAAGCTTTCTTT | CASSSERGTEAFF | TRBV11-2 | few | NA | TRBJ1-1
TGTGCCAGCAGTTTCAGCGGGAGGGCCGCCGAGCAGTACTTC | CASSFSGRAAEQYF | TRBV27 | NA | TRBD2 | TRBJ2-7
TGCGCCAGCAGCGGTGTTGGAAACATTCAGTACTTC | CASSGVGNIQYF | TRBV4-1 | many | NA | TRBJ2-4
TGCGCCAGCAGCCAAGATGCTCCCGGGATTTACACCGGGGAGCTGTTTTTT | CASSQDAPGIYTGELFF | TRBV4-3 | few | NA | TRBJ2-2
TGCGCCAGCAGCCAAGATCTTCATGCGAATGAGCAGTTCTTC | CASSQDLHANEQFF | TRBV4-3 | NA | NA | TRBJ2-1
TGTGCCAGCTCACCCAAACGGGTATCTGAAGCTTTCTTT | CASSPKRVSEAFF | TRBV18 | NA | NA | TRBJ1-1
TGTGCCAGCAGCCACCGGGTGGGCACAGATACGCAGTATTTT | CASSHRVGTDTQYF | TRBV6-2/TRBV6-3 | NA | NA | TRBJ2-3
TGTGCCACCAGTGAACCCCAGAACGGGGGTGAAAAACTGTTTTTT | CATSEPQNGGEKLFF | TRBV24-1 | few | NA | TRBJ1-4
TGCAGCGTTGTTGTCGCTATCTTTAACGAGCAGTACTTC | CSVVVAIFNEQYF | TRBV29-1 | NA | NA | TRBJ2-7
TGCGCCAGCAGCCAGGACCCCACCGGTCGGGATAGCAATCAGCCCCAGCATTTT | CASSQDPTGRDSNQPQHF | TRBV4-1 | few | NA | TRBJ1-5
TGTGCCACCAGCCGCCGGACAGGGTCAGGAAACACCATATATTTT | CATSRRTGSGNTIYF | TRBV15 | few | TRBD1 | TRBJ1-3
TGTGCCAGCAGCTTGTTAGGCTCTGGGGCCAACGTCCTGACTTTC | CASSLLGSGANVLTF | TRBV5-5 | many | NA | TRBJ2-6
TGTGCCAGCAGCTTAGAGGAGGCCTACTCTGGGGCCAACGTCCTGACTTTC | CASSLEEAYSGANVLTF | TRBV7-2 | once | NA | TRBJ2-6
TGTGCCAGCAGTTTAGGGGGGAGCGACTATGGCTACACCTTC | CASSLGGSDYGYTF | TRBV12-3/TRBV12-4 | few | NA | TRBJ1-2
TGCGCCAGCAGCCAGAGGGCTGGGAGCGGACCCCGCACAGATACGCAGTATTTT | CASSQRAGSGPRTDTQYF | TRBV4-3 | few | NA | TRBJ2-3
TGCGCCAGCAGCCAAGGTATTTACAATGAGCAGTTCTTC | CASSQGIYNEQFF | TRBV4-3 | many | NA | TRBJ2-1
TGTGCCAGCAGCGCCCGCCCGACGGGACACTATGGCTACACCTTC | CASSARPTGHYGYTF | TRBV9 | few | NA | TRBJ1-2
TGTGCCAGCAGTTTAGCCCTAGCGGGGGGTTCCGGGGAGCTGTTTTTT | CASSLALAGGSGELFF | TRBV12-3/TRBV12-4 | NA | TRBD2 | TRBJ2-2
TGTGCCACCCAGGCGTATAGCAATCAGCCCCAGCATTTT | CATQAYSNQPQHF | TRBV24-1 | once | NA | TRBJ1-5
TGTGCCAGCAGTCCTTCTGGCCCCAATGAGCAGTTCTTC | CASSPSGPNEQFF | TRBV11-2 | NA | NA | TRBJ2-1
TGTGCCAGCACCTCCCTAGACCCGGGCACAGATACGCAGTATTTT | CASTSLDPGTDTQYF | TRBV5-4 | few | NA | TRBJ2-3
TGTGCCAGCAGTTATGGGAGCTCCTATAATTCACCCCTCCACTTT | CASSYGSSYNSPLHF | TRBV6-5 | few | NA | TRBJ1-6
TGCAGTGCTTCGGAACGGGCATGGAGCAATCAGCCCCAGCATTTT | CSASERAWSNQPQHF | TRBV20-1 | few | NA | TRBJ1-5
TGTGCCAGCAGCCCTAGGGCTAGCGGAGGAGACGACAATGAGCAGTTCTTC | CASSPRASGGDDNEQFF | TRBV4-2 | NA | TRBD2 | TRBJ2-1
TGTGCCAGCAGCTTACCGGGACAGACCTACGAGCAGTACTTC | CASSLPGQTYEQYF | TRBV7-9 | few | TRBD1 | TRBJ2-7
TGTGCCAGCAGCCCCTCCGGTCCAGGACAAGAGACCCAGTACTTC | CASSPSGPGQETQYF | TRBV14 | NA | NA | TRBJ2-5
TGTGCCAGCAGTTCACCTGGGGGGGGTGGTACGCAGTATTTT | CASSSPGGGGTQYF | TRBV28 | few | TRBD2 | TRBJ2-3
TGTGCCAGCAGCTTAGGAGGGGCCGCGAACACCGGGGAGCTGTTTTTT | CASSLGGAANTGELFF | TRBV7-2 | NA | NA | TRBJ2-2
TGTGCCAGCAGTGCGAGCGGGGGGGCCACAGATACGCAGTATTTT | CASSASGGATDTQYF | TRBV6-4 | few | TRBD2 | TRBJ2-3
TGTGCCACCCTAGCGGGGGGGCGAAATGAGCAGTTCTTC | CATLAGGRNEQFF | TRBV10-3 | NA | TRBD2 | TRBJ2-1
TGTGCCAGCTCACCGTCTTTCCTAGGTCCTGAGTCATTGGGCGAGCAGTACTTC | CASSPSFLGPESLGEQYF | TRBV18 | few | NA | TRBJ2-7
TGTGCCAGCAGCCGTCGTAAACAAGAGACCCAGTACTTC | CASSRRKQETQYF | TRBV7-2 | few | NA | TRBJ2-5
TGCGCCAGCAGCCGTCGTCCGGGAGGCGGGGAGCTGTTTTTT | CASSRRPGGGELFF | TRBV4-3 | few | TRBD2 | TRBJ2-2
TGCGCCAGCAGCTTGGAAATGGGGGTTCGAGGTGGCTACACCTTC | CASSLEMGVRGGYTF | TRBV5-1 | NA | NA | TRBJ1-2
TGCAGTGCTAGAGATTGGAACAGGGGCTCTGGAAACACCATATATTTT | CSARDWNRGSGNTIYF | TRBV20-1 | NA | TRBD1 | TRBJ1-3
TGTGCCACCAGTGCTAACCGGGACAGGGCCTTCTACGAGCAGTACTTC | CATSANRDRAFYEQYF | TRBV24-1 | NA | TRBD1 | TRBJ2-7
TGTGCCAGCAATGGAGGACAAGAGACCCAGTACTTC | CASNGGQETQYF | TRBV2 | NA | NA | TRBJ2-5
TGTGCCAGCAGCAGAGGGGGGCCCCAAGAGACCCAGTACTTC | CASSRGGPQETQYF | TRBV7-2 | NA | NA | TRBJ2-5